A single sample is the source of the 7 T cell receptor beta chains below, sequenced in a study of blood T cell repertoires in COVID-19. This table comes from immunoSEQ multiplex PCR, and its TCRdb copy is limited to in-frame clones, with some not included. The table shows 110,000 or so clones, with more than 75% occurring only once. The sample consisted of peripheral blood. The source is a man aged 55-75 years with acute or convalescent COVID-19.

The CDR3 loop is CASSRGTGGRYEQYF. CDR3 DNA sequence: TGTGCCAGCAGTCGCGGGACAGGGGGCAGGTACGAGCAGTACTTC. The chain is built from TRBV28 and TRBJ2-7; 12 positions agree with TRBD1. The ends lost 5 bases at V and 4 bases at J; junction bases unmatched: 6. Germline V gene data show CDR1 as MDHEN and CDR2 as SYDVKM. The CDR3 loop spans 15 amino acids.

The rearrangement links TRBV27 to TRBJ2-1; tentative D call: TRBD2 (5 bases). This CDR3 has 14 residues. Germline-derived CDR1 and CDR2 are MNHEY and SMNVEV (reference sequence). V lost 6 bases and J 0 bases, leaving 9 bases between the germline ends. CDR3 sequence reads: CASRTGSSYNEQFF. The CDR3 region has the DNA TGTGCCAGCAGGACGGGGAGCTCCTACAATGAGCAGTTCTTC.

In this sample, this clone turned up once. The chain links TRBV28 to TRBJ1-1; 9 bases agree with TRBD1. The CDR3 sequence is 15 residues long. Germline V lookup: CDR1 MDHEN, CDR2 SYDVKM. Trimming took 6 bases from V and 5 from J; bases not matched to a gene: 10. The CDR3 DNA is TGTGCCAGCAGCACAGGGGGCGCGGGGGGGACTGAAGCTTTCTTT. This encodes CASSTGGAGGTEAFF.

In nucleotides, the CDR3 is TGTGCCAGCAGTTTAACTGTTTACGAGCAGTACTTC. Protein product: CASSLTVYEQYF. V usage is TRBV28 and J usage is TRBJ2-7; no definite D call. The germline V and J ends were trimmed by 2 bases and 4 bases, with 6 bases remaining between them. This CDR3 has 12 amino acids. Per the germline V gene, CDR1 is MDHEN and CDR2 is SYDVKM. The variable domain in full, completed from reference TRBV28 and TRBJ2-7, reads DVKVTQSSRYLVKRTGEKVFLECVQDMDHENMFWYRQDPGLGLRLIYFSYDVKMKEKGDIPEGYSVSREKKERFSLILESASTNQTSMYLCASSLTVYEQYFGPGTRLTVT.

This clone appeared once. The chain couples TRBV27 to TRBJ2-3; tentatively, D is TRBD2 (5 bases). The germline V and J ends were trimmed by 5 bases and 0 bases, with 15 bases remaining between them. This CDR3 comprises 16 residues. Germline assignment: CDR1 MNHEY and CDR2 SMNVEV (reference sequence). CDR3 sequence (DNA): TGTGCCAGCAGTCTGCTCCCAGCGGCTAGCACAGATACGCAGTATTTT. Translation gives CASSLLPAASTDTQYF.

This clone was seen a single time. This chain connects TRBV7-2 to TRBJ2-1; no firm D call. The CDR3 is 15 amino acids. The germline V and J ends were trimmed by 5 bases and 10 bases, with 21 bases remaining between them. CDR1 is SGHTA and CDR2 is FQGNSA in the germline V gene. CDR3: CASSRTVVEIGEQFF. CDR3 sequence (DNA): TGTGCCAGCAGCCGCACAGTGGTAGAAATTGGGGAGCAGTTCTTC.

This chain connects TRBV7-2 to TRBJ2-3, with TRBD1 matching 11 bases. CDR1 is SGHTA and CDR2 is FQGNSA in the germline V gene. J gave up 7 bases and V 7 bases, and 10 bases lay outside the gene matches. This CDR3 has 15 amino acids. The CDR3 sequence is CASILGTGGLYTQYF. CDR3 DNA: TGTGCCAGCATATTGGGGACAGGGGGGTTATATACGCAGTATTTT.